Below, 12 T cell receptor beta chains from the same sample are listed, as sequenced in a study of blood T cell repertoires in COVID-19. Assay used: immunoSEQ multiplex PCR; TCRdb lists only in-frame clones, some missing. The data show roughly 32,000 clones, with roughly 85% seen just once and 5.5% held by the top ten. Specimen: peripheral blood. The source of these receptors is a woman aged 80 or older with active or convalescent COVID-19.

In this sample, this clone turned up a few times. This rearrangement joins TRBV5-1 to TRBJ2-7; possibly TRBD2 for D (7 bases). The CDR3 runs to 13 residues. V lost 3 bases and J lost 3, with 10 bases in between. Germline V gene data show CDR1 as SGHRS and CDR2 as YFSETQ. The CDR3 reads CASSSGGHYEQYF. CDR3 nucleotides: TGCGCCAGCAGCTCGGGGGGCCACTACGAGCAGTACTTC.

This clone was detected only a few times. The rearrangement uses TRBV18 and TRBJ1-6; 9 bases line up with TRBD1. Germline V gene data show CDR1 as KGHSH and CDR2 as LQKENI. The CDR3 runs 14 residues. Trimming removed 4 bases from V and 8 bases from J; junction bases left unmatched: 3. As DNA, the CDR3 is TGTGCCAGCTCACTCACAGGGGGCGATTCACCCCTCCACTTT. This gives the protein CASSLTGGDSPLHF.

In its sample, this clone was seen a few times. The chain combines TRBV4-3 with TRBJ2-1, with D uncertain. The CDR3 loop spans 15 amino acids. V was cut by 0 bases and J by 1 base, with 7 bases left in between. From germline, CDR1 is LGHNA and CDR2 YSLEER. The DNA of the CDR3 is TGCGCCAGCAGCCAAGAGGGCAGGTCCTACAATGAGCAGTTCTTC. Encoded protein: CASSQEGRSYNEQFF.

The chain's CDR3 is CASSLGDRAPNEKLFF. The CDR3 region has the DNA TGTGCCAGCAGCTTAGGAGACAGGGCCCCTAATGAAAAACTGTTTTTT. This rearrangement joins TRBV13 to TRBJ1-4; TRBD1 matches 7 bases. With 0 bases clipped from V and 3 bases from J, the junction kept 4 bases outside the gene matches. Germline CDR1 and CDR2: PRHDT and FYEKMQ (reference sequence). The CDR3 loop spans 16 amino acids.

The chain carries TRBV18 and TRBJ2-3; D gene uncertain. The CDR3 loop spans 13 amino acids. V was trimmed by 4 bases and J by 0 bases, leaving 5 bases between them. Germline loops: CDR1 KGHSH, CDR2 LQKENI. The CDR3 is CASSQPSTDTQYF. The CDR3 DNA reads TGTGCCAGCTCACAGCCTAGCACAGATACGCAGTATTTT. Supplemented by reference TRBV18 and TRBJ2-3, the full variable domain reads NAGVMQNPRHLVRRRGQEARLRCSPMKGHSHVYWYRQLPEEGLKFMVYLQKENIIDESGMPKERFSAEFPKEGPSILRIQQVVRGDSAAYFCASSQPSTDTQYFGPGTRLTVL.

CDR3: CASSLASETQYF. CDR3 coding DNA: TGCGCCAGCAGCTTGGCCTCGGAGACCCAGTACTTC. V usage is TRBV5-1 and J usage is TRBJ2-5; D uncertain. CDR3 length: 12 amino acids. V lost 0 bases and J lost 5, with 5 bases in between. From germline, CDR1 is SGHRS and CDR2 YFSETQ.

The chain employs TRBV11-3 and TRBJ2-2; D unresolved. V shed 3 bases and J shed 4 bases, with 9 bases lying between them. The germline V gene has CDR1 SGHNT and CDR2 YENEEA. This CDR3 is built from 14 residues. The DNA of the CDR3 is TGTGCCAGCAGCTTTGGGCAGACCACCGGGGAGCTGTTTTTT. It codes for CASSFGQTTGELFF.

The chain uses TRBV6-5 and TRBJ2-7, with 9 bases aligning to TRBD1. CDR1 and CDR2 (germline): MNHEY, SVGAGI. The V gene end was trimmed by 8 bases and the J gene end by 1 base; junction bases not matched to a gene: 9. The CDR3 sequence is 15 residues long. CDR3 DNA sequence: TGTGCCAGCCGCGACCCGGGACAGGGATCCTACGAGCAGTACTTC. Translated, it gives CASRDPGQGSYEQYF.

V is TRBV30 and J is TRBJ2-1, with D possibly TRBD2 on 5 matching bases. Germline V gene data show CDR1 as GTSNPN and CDR2 as SVGIG (reference sequence). The CDR3 totals 17 residues. V lost 1 base and J 4 bases, leaving 20 bases between the germline ends. The CDR3 sequence is CAWSGRHRGSWYNEQFF. CDR3 nucleotide sequence: TGTGCCTGGAGTGGGCGACACAGAGGGAGCTGGTACAATGAGCAGTTCTTC.

This clone was seen a single time. The chain couples TRBV29-1 to TRBJ2-1; 7 nucleotides match TRBD1. With 7 bases clipped from V and 6 bases from J, the junction kept 6 bases outside the gene matches. The CDR3 loop spans 12 amino acids. Germline V lookup: CDR1 SQVTM, CDR2 ANQGSEA. CDR3 loop: CSDSGTVNEQFF. CDR3 nucleotide sequence: TGCAGCGACTCCGGGACAGTCAATGAGCAGTTCTTC.

This chain joins TRBV3-1 (or the pseudogene TRBV3-2) and TRBJ2-7, with a tentative D call TRBD2 (5 bases). The germline gives CDR1 LGHDT, CDR2 YNNKEL (reference sequence). CDR3 length: 14 amino acids. Trimming shortened V by 4 bases and J by 7 bases, and 17 bases separated the two germline ends. The CDR3 sequence is CASSLRASTGEQYF. The CDR3 DNA reads TGTGCCAGCAGCCTCCGGGCCTCGACGGGGGAGCAGTACTTC.

This chain uses TRBV29-1 with TRBJ2-5, with 10 bases lining up with TRBD1. This CDR3 contains 15 residues. With V trimmed by 7 bases and J by 4 bases, 12 bases remained unmatched. The V gene's germline CDR1 is SQVTM and CDR2 ANQGSEA. The CDR3 sequence: CSARLDRGRRETQYF. The CDR3 DNA reads as TGCAGCGCCCGTCTGGACAGGGGGAGAAGAGAGACCCAGTACTTC. The full variable domain, its missing parts supplied by reference TRBV29-1 and TRBJ2-5, is SAVISQKPSRDICQRGTSLTIQCQVDSQVTMMFWYRQQPGQSLTLIATANQGSEATYESGFVIDKFPISRPNLTFSTLTVSNMSPEDSSIYLCSARLDRGRRETQYFGPGTRLLVL.